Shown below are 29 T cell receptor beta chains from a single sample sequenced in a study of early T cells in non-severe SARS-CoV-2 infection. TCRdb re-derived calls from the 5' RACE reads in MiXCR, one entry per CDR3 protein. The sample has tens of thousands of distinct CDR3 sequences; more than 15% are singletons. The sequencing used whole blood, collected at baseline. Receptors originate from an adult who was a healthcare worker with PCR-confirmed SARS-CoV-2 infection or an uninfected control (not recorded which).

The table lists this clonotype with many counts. CDR3 loop: CSASESDNEQFF. CDR3 coding DNA: TGCAGTGCTAGTGAGTCTGACAATGAGCAGTTCTTC. The chain is built from TRBV20-1 and TRBJ2-1; D uncertain. Germline V lookup: CDR1 DFQATT, CDR2 SNEGSKA (reference sequence). CDR3 length equals 12 residues. Trimming removed 3 bases from V and 5 bases from J, with 8 bases in between.

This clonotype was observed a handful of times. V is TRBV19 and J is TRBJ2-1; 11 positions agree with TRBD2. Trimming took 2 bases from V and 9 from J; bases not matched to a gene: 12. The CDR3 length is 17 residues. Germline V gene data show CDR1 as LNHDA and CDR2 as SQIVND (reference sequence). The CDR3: CASSIKFRSTSGTEQFF. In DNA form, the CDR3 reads TGTGCCAGTAGTATAAAATTCCGCTCGACTAGCGGGACTGAGCAGTTCTTC.

CDR3 sequence: CAWSPTGSVLHF. The CDR3 nucleotides read TGTGCCTGGAGTCCCACAGGGAGCGTTTTGCATTTT. The chain employs TRBV30 and TRBJ1-5, with D possibly TRBD1 on 6 matching bases. V was trimmed by 2 bases and J by 15 bases, leaving 17 bases between them. This CDR3 region has 12 residues. The germline V gene encodes CDR1 GTSNPN and CDR2 SVGIG (reference sequence).

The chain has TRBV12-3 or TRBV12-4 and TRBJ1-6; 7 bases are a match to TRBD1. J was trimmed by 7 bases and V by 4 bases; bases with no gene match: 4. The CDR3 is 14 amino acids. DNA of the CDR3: TGTGCCAGCAGTTGGACAGGCCAAAATTCACCCCTCCACTTT. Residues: CASSWTGQNSPLHF.

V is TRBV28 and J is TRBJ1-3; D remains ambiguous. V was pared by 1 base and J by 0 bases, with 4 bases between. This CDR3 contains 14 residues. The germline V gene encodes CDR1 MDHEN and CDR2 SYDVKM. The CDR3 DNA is TGTGCCAGCAGTTTATCAGGCTCTGGAAACACCATATATTTT. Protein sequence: CASSLSGSGNTIYF.

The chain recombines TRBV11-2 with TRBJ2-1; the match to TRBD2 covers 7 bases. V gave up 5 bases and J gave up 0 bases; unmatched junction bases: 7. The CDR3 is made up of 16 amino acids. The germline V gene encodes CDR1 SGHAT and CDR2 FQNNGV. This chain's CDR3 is CASSVNGGSSYNEQFF. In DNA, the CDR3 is TGTGCCAGCAGCGTTAACGGGGGGAGCTCCTACAATGAGCAGTTCTTC.

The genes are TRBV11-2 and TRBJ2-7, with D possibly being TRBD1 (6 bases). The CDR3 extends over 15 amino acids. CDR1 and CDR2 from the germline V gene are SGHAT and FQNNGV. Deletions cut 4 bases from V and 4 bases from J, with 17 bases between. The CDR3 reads CASSSSPDSRYEQYF. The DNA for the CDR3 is TGTGCCAGCAGCTCCTCCCCGGACAGTCGATACGAGCAGTACTTC.

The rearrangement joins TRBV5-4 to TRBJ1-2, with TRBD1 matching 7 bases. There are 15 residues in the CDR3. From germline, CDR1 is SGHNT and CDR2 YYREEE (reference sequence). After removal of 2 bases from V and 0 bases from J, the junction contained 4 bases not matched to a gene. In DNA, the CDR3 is TGTGCCAGCAGCTTCGGGACAGCAGCTAACTATGGCTACACCTTC. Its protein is CASSFGTAANYGYTF.

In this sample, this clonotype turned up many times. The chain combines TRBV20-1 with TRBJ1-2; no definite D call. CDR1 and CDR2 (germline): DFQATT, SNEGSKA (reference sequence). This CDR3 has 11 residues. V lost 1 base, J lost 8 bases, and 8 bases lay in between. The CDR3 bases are TGCAGTGCTAGAGGTGTCGTGGGCTACACCTTC. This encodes CSARGVVGYTF.

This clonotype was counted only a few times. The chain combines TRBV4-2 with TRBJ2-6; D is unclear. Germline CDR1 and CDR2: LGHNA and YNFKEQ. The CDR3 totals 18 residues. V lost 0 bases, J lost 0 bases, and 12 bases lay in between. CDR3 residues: CASSQDRPGSSGANVLTF. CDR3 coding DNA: TGTGCCAGCAGCCAAGATCGCCCGGGTAGCTCTGGGGCCAACGTCCTGACTTTC.

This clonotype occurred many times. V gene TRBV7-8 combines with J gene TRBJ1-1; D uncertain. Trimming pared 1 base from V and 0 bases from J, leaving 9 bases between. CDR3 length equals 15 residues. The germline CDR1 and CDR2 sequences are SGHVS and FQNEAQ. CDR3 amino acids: CASSLGISLNTEAFF. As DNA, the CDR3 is TGTGCCAGCAGCTTAGGTATTTCGCTGAACACTGAAGCTTTCTTT.

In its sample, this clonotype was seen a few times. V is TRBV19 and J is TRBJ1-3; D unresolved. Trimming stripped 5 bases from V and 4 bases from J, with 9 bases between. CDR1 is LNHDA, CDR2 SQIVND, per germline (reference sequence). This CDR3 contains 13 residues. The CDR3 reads CASSGRPGNTIYF. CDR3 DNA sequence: TGTGCCAGTAGTGGCCGACCGGGAAACACCATATATTTT.

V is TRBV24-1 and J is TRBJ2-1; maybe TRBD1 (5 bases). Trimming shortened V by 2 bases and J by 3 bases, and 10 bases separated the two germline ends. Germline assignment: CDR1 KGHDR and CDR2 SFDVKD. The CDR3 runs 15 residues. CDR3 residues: CATSDSDTYYNEQFF. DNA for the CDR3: TGTGCCACCAGTGATTCGGACACCTACTACAATGAGCAGTTCTTC.

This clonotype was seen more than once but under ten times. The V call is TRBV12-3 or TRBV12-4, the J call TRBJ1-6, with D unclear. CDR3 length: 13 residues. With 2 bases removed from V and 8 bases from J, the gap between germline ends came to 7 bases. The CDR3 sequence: CASSLSWDSPLHF. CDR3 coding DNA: TGTGCCAGCAGTTTAAGCTGGGATTCACCCCTCCACTTT.

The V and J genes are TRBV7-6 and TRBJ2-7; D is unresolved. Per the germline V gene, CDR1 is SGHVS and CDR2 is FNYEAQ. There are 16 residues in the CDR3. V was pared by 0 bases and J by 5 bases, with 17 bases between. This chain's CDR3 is CASSLAGGRVENEQYF. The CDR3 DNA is TGTGCCAGCAGCTTAGCGGGTGGTAGGGTCGAAAACGAGCAGTACTTC.

The CDR3 DNA follows: TGTGCCAGCAGCCAGGGACCGCCACCACAGCCCCAGCATTTT. Its translation is CASSQGPPPQPQHF. The chain links TRBV7-2 to TRBJ1-5, with D maybe TRBD1 (5 bases). The germline gives CDR1 SGHTA, CDR2 FQGNSA. The ends were cut back, 5 bases at V and 7 bases at J, with 15 bases in the middle. This CDR3 comprises 14 residues.

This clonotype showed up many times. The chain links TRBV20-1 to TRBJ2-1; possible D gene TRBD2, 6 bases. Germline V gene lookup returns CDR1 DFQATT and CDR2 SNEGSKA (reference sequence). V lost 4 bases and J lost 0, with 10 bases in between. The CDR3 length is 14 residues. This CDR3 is CSAKDGSSYNEQFF. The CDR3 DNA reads TGCAGTGCTAAGGACGGGAGCTCCTACAATGAGCAGTTCTTC.

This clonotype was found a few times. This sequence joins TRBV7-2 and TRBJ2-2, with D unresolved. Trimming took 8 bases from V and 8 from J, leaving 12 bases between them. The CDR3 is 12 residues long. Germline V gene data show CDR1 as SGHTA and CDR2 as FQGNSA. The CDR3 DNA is TGTGCCAGCGCGCACGCCGGGGGGGAGCTGTTTTTT. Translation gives CASAHAGGELFF.

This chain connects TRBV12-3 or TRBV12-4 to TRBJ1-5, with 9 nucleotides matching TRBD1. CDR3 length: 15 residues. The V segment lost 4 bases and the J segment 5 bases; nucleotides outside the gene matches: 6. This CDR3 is CASSSVRTGDQPQHF. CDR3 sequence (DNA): TGTGCCAGCAGTTCGGTCCGGACAGGGGATCAGCCCCAGCATTTT.

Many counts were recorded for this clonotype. The CDR3 here is CASFRGTSTDTQYF. CDR3 DNA sequence: TGCGCCAGCTTCCGGGGCACAAGCACAGATACGCAGTATTTT. The chain is built from TRBV5-1 and TRBJ2-3; the D call may be TRBD1 or TRBD2 (5 bases each). Trimming pared 7 bases from V and 0 bases from J, leaving 12 bases between. The CDR3 covers 14 residues. Per germline, CDR1 SGHRS and CDR2 YFSETQ.

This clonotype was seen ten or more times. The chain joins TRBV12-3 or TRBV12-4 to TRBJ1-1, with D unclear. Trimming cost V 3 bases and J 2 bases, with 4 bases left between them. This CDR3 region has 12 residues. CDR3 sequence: CASSFSNTEAFF. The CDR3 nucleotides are TGTGCCAGCAGTTTTAGTAACACTGAAGCTTTCTTT.

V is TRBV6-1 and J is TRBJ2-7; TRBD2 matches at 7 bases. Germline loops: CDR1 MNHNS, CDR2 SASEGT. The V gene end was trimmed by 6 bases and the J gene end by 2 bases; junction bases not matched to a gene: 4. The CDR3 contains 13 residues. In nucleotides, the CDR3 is TGTGCCAGCAGCATCGGGACTACCTACGAGCAGTACTTC. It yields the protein CASSIGTTYEQYF.

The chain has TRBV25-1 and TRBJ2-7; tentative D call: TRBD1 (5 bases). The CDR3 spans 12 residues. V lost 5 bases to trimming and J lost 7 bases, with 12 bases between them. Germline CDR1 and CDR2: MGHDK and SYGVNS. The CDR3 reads CASSSGFGEQYF. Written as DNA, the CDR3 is TGTGCCAGCAGTTCAGGGTTCGGGGAGCAGTACTTC.

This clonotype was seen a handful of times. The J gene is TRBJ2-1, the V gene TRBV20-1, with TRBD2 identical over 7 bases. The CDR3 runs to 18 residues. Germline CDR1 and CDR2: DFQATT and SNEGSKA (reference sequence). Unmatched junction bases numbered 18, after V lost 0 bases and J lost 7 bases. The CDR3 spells CSARDSLTSLSTRNEQFF. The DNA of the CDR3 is TGCAGTGCTAGAGATTCTTTGACTAGCCTCTCGACGAGGAATGAGCAGTTCTTC.

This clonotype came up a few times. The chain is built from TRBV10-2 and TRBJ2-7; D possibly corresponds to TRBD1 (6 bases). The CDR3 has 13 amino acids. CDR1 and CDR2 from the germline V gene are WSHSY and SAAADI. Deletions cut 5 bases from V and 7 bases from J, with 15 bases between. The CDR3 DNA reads TGCGCCAGCAGTCCGACAGGATCCGGTGAGCAGTACTTC. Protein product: CASSPTGSGEQYF.

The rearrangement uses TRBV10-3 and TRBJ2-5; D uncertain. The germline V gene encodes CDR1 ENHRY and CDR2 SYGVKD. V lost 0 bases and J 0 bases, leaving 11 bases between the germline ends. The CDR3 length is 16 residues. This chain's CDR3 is CAISESAQSYQETQYF. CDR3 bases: TGTGCCATCAGTGAGTCTGCACAGTCGTACCAAGAGACCCAGTACTTC.

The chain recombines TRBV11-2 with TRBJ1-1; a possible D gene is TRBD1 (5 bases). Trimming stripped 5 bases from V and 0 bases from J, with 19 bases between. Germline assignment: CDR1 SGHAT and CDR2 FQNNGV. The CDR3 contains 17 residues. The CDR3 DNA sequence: TGTGCCAGCAGCCCACCCCAAGCGGGGACGTTGAACACTGAAGCTTTCTTT. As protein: CASSPPQAGTLNTEAFF.

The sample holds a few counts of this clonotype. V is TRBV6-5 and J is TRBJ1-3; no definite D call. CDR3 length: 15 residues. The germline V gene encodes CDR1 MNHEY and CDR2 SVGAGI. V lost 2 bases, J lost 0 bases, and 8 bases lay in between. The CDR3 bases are TGTGCCAGCAGTTACGCGACCGGCTCTGGAAACACCATATATTTT. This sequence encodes CASSYATGSGNTIYF.

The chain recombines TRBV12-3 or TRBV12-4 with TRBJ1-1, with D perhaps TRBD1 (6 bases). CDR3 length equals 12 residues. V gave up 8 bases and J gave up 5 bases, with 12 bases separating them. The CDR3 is CASGWGLTEAFF. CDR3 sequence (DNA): TGTGCCAGCGGTTGGGGGCTAACTGAAGCTTTCTTT.